Shown below are 2 T cell receptor beta chains from a single sample sequenced in a study of cytomegalovirus exposure and HLA in healthy donors. Primers included in the PCR were 60 Vbeta and 13 Jbeta primers. Some clones are missing from TCRdb's copy, which holds only in-frame ones; the method was immunoSEQ multiplex PCR. The table lists tens of thousands of clones, around 84% of them singletons. Sequencing used PBMCs. These receptors all come from a man in his forties or fifties in good health and CMV-seronegative.

This clone was found a few times. V gene TRBV10-3 combines with J gene TRBJ2-1, with TRBD2 identical over 7 bases. Germline CDR1 is ENHRY and CDR2 is SYGVKD. The CDR3 is 12 amino acids. Losses at the gene ends were 9 bases for V and 7 bases for J; bases not matched to a gene: 6. CDR3 coding DNA: TGTGCCATGGCGGGAGCGGGTAATGAGCAGTTCTTC. Translating gives CAMAGAGNEQFF.

This clone was seen just once. V gene TRBV7-8 combines with J gene TRBJ2-7; 16 bases agree with TRBD2. With 4 bases clipped from V and 6 bases from J, the junction kept 12 bases outside the gene matches. CDR3 length equals 18 residues. Germline V gene sequence: CDR1 SGHVS, CDR2 FQNEAQ. CDR3 region: CASSSGTSGRAHFGEQYF. The CDR3 DNA reads TGTGCCAGCAGCTCAGGGACTAGCGGGAGGGCCCACTTTGGCGAGCAGTACTTC.